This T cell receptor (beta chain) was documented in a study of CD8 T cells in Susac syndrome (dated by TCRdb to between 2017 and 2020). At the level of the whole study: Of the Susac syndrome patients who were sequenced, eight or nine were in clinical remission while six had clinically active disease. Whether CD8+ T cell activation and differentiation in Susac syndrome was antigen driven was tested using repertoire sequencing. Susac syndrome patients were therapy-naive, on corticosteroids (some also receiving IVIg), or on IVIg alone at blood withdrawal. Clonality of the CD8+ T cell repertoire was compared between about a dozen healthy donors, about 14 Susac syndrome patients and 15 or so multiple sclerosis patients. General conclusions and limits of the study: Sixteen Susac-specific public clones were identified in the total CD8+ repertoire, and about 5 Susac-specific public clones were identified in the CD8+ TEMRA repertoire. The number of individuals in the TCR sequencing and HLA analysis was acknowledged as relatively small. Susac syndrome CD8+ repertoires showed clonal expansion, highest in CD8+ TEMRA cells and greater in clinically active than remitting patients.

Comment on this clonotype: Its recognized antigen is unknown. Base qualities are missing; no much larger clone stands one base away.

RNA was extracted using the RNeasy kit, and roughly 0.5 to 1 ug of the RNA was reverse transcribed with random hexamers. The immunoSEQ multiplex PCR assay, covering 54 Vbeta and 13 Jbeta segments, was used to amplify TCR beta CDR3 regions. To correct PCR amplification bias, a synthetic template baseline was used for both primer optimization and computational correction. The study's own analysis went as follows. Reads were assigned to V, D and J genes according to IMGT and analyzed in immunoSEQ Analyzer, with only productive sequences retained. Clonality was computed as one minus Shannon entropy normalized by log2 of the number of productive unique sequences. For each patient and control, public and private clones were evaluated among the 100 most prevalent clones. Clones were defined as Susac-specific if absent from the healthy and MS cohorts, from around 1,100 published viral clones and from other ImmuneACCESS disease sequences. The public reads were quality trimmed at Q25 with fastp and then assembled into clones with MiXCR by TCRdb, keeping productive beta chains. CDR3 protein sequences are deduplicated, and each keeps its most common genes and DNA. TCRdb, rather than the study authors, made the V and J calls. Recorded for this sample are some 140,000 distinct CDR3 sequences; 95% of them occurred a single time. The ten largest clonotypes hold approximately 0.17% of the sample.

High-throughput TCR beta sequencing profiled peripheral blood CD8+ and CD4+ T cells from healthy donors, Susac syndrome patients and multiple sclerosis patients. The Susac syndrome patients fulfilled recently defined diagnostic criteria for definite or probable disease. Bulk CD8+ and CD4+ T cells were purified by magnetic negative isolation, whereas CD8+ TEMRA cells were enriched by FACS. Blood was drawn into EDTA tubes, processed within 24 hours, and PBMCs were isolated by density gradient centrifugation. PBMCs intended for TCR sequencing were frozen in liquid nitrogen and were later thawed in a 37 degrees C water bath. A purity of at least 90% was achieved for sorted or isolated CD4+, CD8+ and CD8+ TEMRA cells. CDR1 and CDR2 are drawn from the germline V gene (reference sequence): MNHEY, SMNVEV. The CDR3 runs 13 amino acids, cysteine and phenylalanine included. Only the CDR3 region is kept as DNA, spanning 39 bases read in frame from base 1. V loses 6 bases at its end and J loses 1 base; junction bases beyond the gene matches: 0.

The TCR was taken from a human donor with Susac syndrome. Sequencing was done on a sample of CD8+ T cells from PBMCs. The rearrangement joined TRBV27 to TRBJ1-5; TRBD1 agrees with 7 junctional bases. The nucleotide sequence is TGTGCCAGCAGGACAGGGAGCAATCAGCCCCAGCATTTT. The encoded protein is CASRTGSNQPQHF.